These 6 T cell receptor beta chains came from one sample sequenced in a study of identical twins. Each CDR3 protein is one row after TCRdb ran MiXCR on the 5' RACE reads. This table holds fewer than 450,000 distinct CDR3 sequences, roughly 9% found once. Source material: naive T cells sorted from blood. These receptors all come from a woman in her fifties or sixties in good health.

This clonotype was seen only a few times. J is TRBJ1-1 and V is TRBV3-1; perhaps TRBD1 as D (6 bases). V was clipped by 4 bases and J by 7 bases, with 16 bases between them. Germline CDR1 and CDR2: LGHDT and YNNKEL (reference sequence). The length of the CDR3 is 14 residues. CDR3 sequence: CASSRSLTGGEAFF. The CDR3 DNA is TGTGCCAGCAGCCGAAGTCTGACAGGAGGTGAAGCTTTCTTT.

This clonotype was counted ten times or more. The V call is TRBV29-1, the J call TRBJ2-1, with TRBD2 matching 9 bases. V was clipped by 4 bases and J by 4 bases; unmatched bases: 11. The CDR3 has 16 residues. CDR1 and CDR2 (germline): SQVTM, ANQGSEA. This CDR3 is CSVVSSGKIGYNEQFF. The CDR3 coding sequence is TGCAGCGTTGTATCTAGCGGGAAAATCGGATACAATGAGCAGTTCTTC.

This clonotype was picked up a small number of times. The chain uses TRBV10-1 and TRBJ1-5; 11 nucleotides line up with TRBD1. CDR3 size: 17 residues. The J segment lost 5 bases and the V segment lost 5 bases, leaving 11 bases of the junction unmatched. Germline loops: CDR1 WNHNN, CDR2 SYGVQD (reference sequence). The CDR3 protein is CASSRPGQGGSDQPQHF. CDR3 nucleotides: TGCGCCAGCAGTCGACCGGGACAGGGGGGGTCGGATCAGCCCCAGCATTTT.

The chain carries TRBV5-1 and TRBJ2-5; D gene ambiguous. Looked up from germline, CDR1 is SGHRS and CDR2 is YFSETQ. Trimming shortened V by 0 bases and J by 4 bases, and 13 bases separated the two germline ends. The CDR3 has 15 residues. CDR3 DNA: TGCGCCAGCAGCTTGGAGTTCGCTGGGCCAGAGACCCAGTACTTC. Its protein product is CASSLEFAGPETQYF. Together with reference TRBV5-1 and TRBJ2-5, the CDR3 gives the full variable domain: KAGVTQTPRYLIKTRGQQVTLSCSPISGHRSVSWYQQTPGQGLQFLFEYFSETQRNKGNFPGRFSGRQFSNSRSEMNVSTLELGDSALYLCASSLEFAGPETQYFGPGTRLLVL.

This chain links TRBV5-1 with TRBJ1-5; D unresolved. CDR3 length equals 13 residues. Trimming pared 0 bases from V and 5 bases from J, leaving 6 bases between. Germline V gene data show CDR1 as SGHRS and CDR2 as YFSETQ. Written as DNA, the CDR3 is TGCGCCAGCAGCTTGGACTTACATCAGCCCCAGCATTTT. Translating gives CASSLDLHQPQHF.

This clonotype was found many times. The rearrangement joins TRBV5-1 to TRBJ2-7, with TRBD1 matching over 9 bases. Germline trimming cut 4 bases from V and 3 bases from J; bases unmatched to any gene: 5. Germline V gives CDR1 SGHRS, CDR2 YFSETQ. CDR3 length equals 14 residues. The CDR3 reads CASSLGQGLYEQYF. The CDR3 coding sequence is TGCGCCAGCAGCCTGGGACAGGGCCTCTACGAGCAGTACTTC.